Listed here are 32 T cell receptor beta chains from one sample, sequenced in a study of CD8 T cells in ankylosing spondylitis. TCRdb itself ran the 5' RACE reads through MiXCR, one entry per CDR3 protein. The data hold a few hundred thousand distinct CDR3 sequences, with about 19% observed a single time. The sample comprised blood, either unsorted or a sorted T cell fraction (not recorded which). The receptors shown here come from a male donor with ankylosing spondylitis or in good health (not recorded which).

The chain couples TRBV28 to TRBJ2-1; 7 bases agree with TRBD1. The CDR3 is made up of 14 amino acids. V trimming: 5 bases; J trimming: 5 bases; junction bases outside the gene matches: 6. CDR1 MDHEN and CDR2 SYDVKM come from the germline V gene. CDR3 nucleotides: TGTGCCAGCAGTACGGGACAGATAAACAATGAGCAGTTCTTC. The encoded protein is CASSTGQINNEQFF.

Of note for this clonotype: This may stem from a read error, because a much larger clone lies one nucleotide away. The V and J genes are TRBV12-3 or TRBV12-4 and TRBJ2-5; D remains ambiguous. The CDR3 runs to 15 residues. The CDR3 is CARSLSPRTAETQYF. The DNA of the CDR3 is TGTGCCCGCAGTTTAAGCCCCCGGACGGCGGAGACCCAGTACTTC.

This rearrangement joins TRBV3-1 to TRBJ1-1; D is ambiguous. Trimming took off 0 bases at V and 11 bases at J, with 13 bases between the two ends. Germline V gene lookup returns CDR1 LGHDT and CDR2 YNNKEL (reference sequence). The CDR3 runs 13 residues. As DNA, the CDR3 is TGTGCCAGCAGCCAAGAATTTGGGGATAGGGCTTTCTTT. Residues: CASSQEFGDRAFF.

The table lists this clonotype with a few counts. The chain carries TRBV3-1 and TRBJ2-1, with 11 nucleotides matching TRBD2. Unmatched junction bases numbered 9, after V lost 5 bases and J lost 12 bases. Germline V gene lookup returns CDR1 LGHDT and CDR2 YNNKEL (reference sequence). CDR3 length: 14 residues. CDR3 loop: CASSSGLAGPGQFF. As DNA, the CDR3 is TGTGCCAGCAGCTCAGGACTAGCGGGTCCGGGGCAGTTCTTC.

There are many counts of this clonotype. This chain uses TRBV12-3 or TRBV12-4 with TRBJ1-1, with 8 bases matching TRBD1. V shed 5 bases and J 0 bases; nucleotides not matched to a gene: 5. The CDR3 has 15 amino acids. The CDR3 here is CASSHGQGVNTEAFF. CDR3 nucleotide sequence: TGTGCCAGCAGTCACGGACAGGGCGTGAACACTGAAGCTTTCTTT.

This clonotype was counted only a few times. V usage is TRBV7-2 and J usage is TRBJ2-3; possibly TRBD2 for D (7 bases). The CDR3 contains 15 residues. Germline loops: CDR1 SGHTA, CDR2 FQGNSA. V shed 6 bases and J shed 1 base, with 14 bases lying between them. CDR3 sequence reads: CASSPRGARTDTQYF. The CDR3 nucleotides read TGTGCCAGCAGTCCTCGGGGGGCTCGCACAGATACGCAGTATTTT.

The chain carries TRBV7-8 and TRBJ2-5; weak D call: TRBD2 (6 bases). Germline V gene data show CDR1 as SGHVS and CDR2 as FQNEAQ. V lost 3 bases, J lost 5 bases, and 16 bases lay in between. This CDR3 has 15 amino acids. The CDR3 loop is CASSFGSGSIETQYF. CDR3 in DNA: TGTGCCAGCAGCTTCGGTTCCGGGAGTATCGAGACCCAGTACTTC.

This chain joins TRBV6-5 and TRBJ1-4; perhaps TRBD1 as D (5 bases). V lost 4 bases and J lost 5, with 11 bases in between. Germline CDR1 and CDR2: MNHEY and SVGAGI. This CDR3 region has 14 residues. This CDR3 is CASSSIQENEKLFF. In nucleotides, the CDR3 is TGTGCCAGCAGTTCGATACAGGAAAATGAAAAACTGTTTTTT.

This clonotype came up a few times. The chain employs TRBV7-8 and TRBJ2-2, with 10 positions matching TRBD1. Germline trimming cut 5 bases from V and 7 bases from J; bases unmatched to any gene: 13. This CDR3 comprises 17 residues. CDR1 SGHVS and CDR2 FQNEAQ come from the germline V gene. This CDR3 is CASSIRIDRGRGGELFF. The CDR3 DNA is TGTGCCAGCAGCATTCGTATCGACAGGGGGCGAGGCGGGGAGCTGTTTTTT.

This chain links TRBV12-3 or TRBV12-4 with TRBJ2-4; either TRBD1 or TRBD2 may fit D (5 bases each). CDR3 size: 16 residues. Trimming stripped 6 bases from V and 0 bases from J, with 15 bases between. CDR3 region: CASSQRDVLAKNIQYF. CDR3 coding DNA: TGTGCCAGCAGCCAACGGGACGTTTTAGCCAAAAACATTCAGTACTTC.

The gene calls are TRBV5-1 and TRBJ2-1; 7 bases match TRBD2. Trimming cost V 3 bases and J 6 bases; bases outside gene matches: 15. CDR3 length: 17 residues. CDR1 SGHRS and CDR2 YFSETQ come from the germline V gene. The CDR3 sequence: CASSSYLGGSKSNEQFF. CDR3 DNA sequence: TGCGCCAGCAGCTCCTACTTGGGCGGGAGTAAATCCAATGAGCAGTTCTTC. Drawing the rest from reference TRBV5-1 and TRBJ2-1, the complete variable domain is KAGVTQTPRYLIKTRGQQVTLSCSPISGHRSVSWYQQTPGQGLQFLFEYFSETQRNKGNFPGRFSGRQFSNSRSEMNVSTLELGDSALYLCASSSYLGGSKSNEQFFGPGTRLTVL.

This rearrangement joins TRBV9 to TRBJ2-1; perhaps TRBD1 as D (5 bases). This CDR3 is 15 amino acids long. The germline V gene has CDR1 SGDLS and CDR2 YYNGEE. Trimming shortened V by 2 bases and J by 6 bases, and 15 bases separated the two germline ends. CDR3 in amino acids: CASSVDYRIGNEQFF. CDR3 bases: TGTGCCAGCAGCGTCGATTACAGGATCGGCAATGAGCAGTTCTTC.

This clonotype has at least ten counts. The genes are TRBV27 and TRBJ2-1; 7 bases agree with TRBD2. The V gene's germline CDR1 is MNHEY and CDR2 SMNVEV (reference sequence). With 2 bases clipped from V and 4 bases from J, the junction kept 5 bases outside the gene matches. The CDR3 contains 15 residues. The CDR3 loop is CASSLVGGTYNEQFF. Here the CDR3 DNA reads TGTGCCAGCAGTTTAGTCGGGGGGACGTACAATGAGCAGTTCTTC.

This clonotype was observed at least ten times. V is TRBV13 and J is TRBJ1-4; no firm D call. This CDR3 has 12 residues. Germline CDR1 is PRHDT and CDR2 is FYEKMQ (reference sequence). V was shortened by 5 bases and J by 4 bases, with 5 bases between the two germline ends. The CDR3 DNA sequence: TGTGCCAGCAGCAAAAATAATGAAAAACTGTTTTTT. Its translation: CASSKNNEKLFF.

The J gene is TRBJ2-1, the V gene TRBV5-1, with D perhaps matching TRBD1 (6 bases). Germline V gives CDR1 SGHRS, CDR2 YFSETQ. Trimming left V 0 bases short and J 3 bases short, with 10 bases between. The CDR3 is 15 residues long. The CDR3 nucleotides read TGCGCCAGCAGCTTGGTCACGGGACACTACAATGAGCAGTTCTTC. It codes for CASSLVTGHYNEQFF.

The chain combines TRBV5-1 with TRBJ2-3; a possible D gene is TRBD2 (6 bases). V was clipped by 4 bases and J by 6 bases, with 18 bases between them. The germline gives CDR1 SGHRS, CDR2 YFSETQ. CDR3 length: 15 residues. In DNA, the CDR3 is TGCGCCAGCAGCACCCGGGACTCCACCACGGATACGCAGTATTTT. This encodes CASSTRDSTTDTQYF.

This chain links TRBV7-8 with TRBJ1-5; 10 bases agree with TRBD1. CDR1 is SGHVS, CDR2 FQNEAQ, per germline. V shed 4 bases, J shed 5 bases, and the junction held 8 bases outside the gene matches. This CDR3 contains 16 residues. The CDR3 bases are TGTGCCAGCAGCTCCGACAGGGGGCTCTTTCATCAGCCCCAGCATTTT. Protein product: CASSSDRGLFHQPQHF.

The rearrangement uses TRBV7-2 and TRBJ2-2, with D possibly TRBD1 on 6 matching bases. The CDR3 totals 15 residues. Germline-derived CDR1 and CDR2 are SGHTA and FQGNSA. V shed 4 bases and J shed 1 base, with 10 bases lying between them. The CDR3 region is CASSSGQMNTGELFF. CDR3 DNA: TGTGCCAGCAGCTCAGGACAGATGAACACCGGGGAGCTGTTTTTT.

This clonotype was found a few times. J is TRBJ2-7 and V is TRBV5-1; D uncertain. Looked up from germline, CDR1 is SGHRS and CDR2 is YFSETQ. V lost 0 bases and J lost 0, with 7 bases in between. The CDR3 is made up of 14 amino acids. The CDR3: CASSLDRASYEQYV. The CDR3 nucleotides read TGCGCCAGCAGCTTGGATCGTGCCTCCTACGAGCAGTACGTC.

This chain joins TRBV5-1 and TRBJ2-5, with D possibly TRBD1 on 5 matching bases. The CDR3 spans 13 residues. Germline V gives CDR1 SGHRS, CDR2 YFSETQ. Trimming shortened V by 1 base and J by 5 bases, and 9 bases separated the two germline ends. For the CDR3, the DNA is TGCGCCAGCAGCTTGCAGGGTGTTGAGACCCAGTACTTC. Translating gives CASSLQGVETQYF.

This clonotype was seen a single time. An end of the junction differs from the germline gene, which may be a read error. The V and J genes are TRBV25-1 and TRBJ2-1; the match to TRBD1 covers 9 bases. There are 14 residues in the CDR3. The germline gives CDR1 MGHDK, CDR2 SYGVNS. This CDR3 is CANRIGQGRHEEFF. As DNA, the CDR3 is TGTGCCAACAGGATCGGACAGGGGAGGCATGAGGAGTTCTTC.

The gene calls are TRBV4-2 and TRBJ2-7; tentative D call: TRBD2 (5 bases). The CDR3 is 15 amino acids. Trimming removed 0 bases at V and 2 bases at J, with 11 bases between. Germline CDR1 reads LGHNA; CDR2 reads YNFKEQ. This CDR3 is CASSQDRSATYEQYV. CDR3 in DNA: TGTGCCAGCAGCCAAGATCGTAGCGCAACCTACGAGCAGTACGTC.

This clonotype was observed a handful of times. This rearrangement joins TRBV27 to TRBJ1-3, with D perhaps TRBD1 (6 bases). The CDR3 runs 14 residues. Trimming cost V 3 bases and J 4 bases, with 10 bases left between them. Germline assignment: CDR1 MNHEY and CDR2 SMNVEV (reference sequence). The DNA for the CDR3 is TGTGCCAGCAGTTTTTCAGGGGCCGGAAACACCATATATTTT. This sequence encodes CASSFSGAGNTIYF.

The gene calls are TRBV3-1 and TRBJ2-7, with 7 nucleotides matching TRBD2. Germline assignment: CDR1 LGHDT and CDR2 YNNKEL (reference sequence). CDR3 size: 10 residues. After removal of 11 bases from V and 5 bases from J, the junction contained 3 bases not matched to a gene. Here the CDR3 DNA reads TGTGCCCTTGGACTAGACGAGCAGTACGTC. Protein: CALGLDEQYV.

This clonotype has ten or more counts. The chain uses TRBV7-9 and TRBJ2-1; D is uncertain. Germline assignment: CDR1 SEHNR and CDR2 FQNEAQ (reference sequence). This CDR3 has 16 residues. V was shortened by 4 bases and J by 8 bases, with 21 bases between the two germline ends. The CDR3 nucleotides are TGTGCCAGCAGCTCCTTTGGCGCGCCCCTGGGCGATGAGCAGTTCTTC. Translated: CASSSFGAPLGDEQFF.

CDR3 sequence: CASSTFREAKETQYF. CDR3 nucleotide sequence: TGTGCCAGCAGTACTTTTCGGGAGGCAAAAGAGACCCAGTACTTC. The gene calls are TRBV21-1 and TRBJ2-5; TRBD2, the table's D call, lacks a check against the DNA. TRBV21-1 is termed a pseudogene. This CDR3 region has 15 residues.

The chain couples TRBV6-1 to TRBJ1-5; D gene unclear. Per the germline V gene, CDR1 is MNHNS and CDR2 is SASEGT. The CDR3 sequence is 16 residues long. With 2 bases removed from V and 0 bases from J, the gap between germline ends came to 11 bases. The CDR3 reads CASSELLGRSNQPQHF. In DNA, the CDR3 is TGTGCCAGCAGTGAATTGTTAGGGCGTAGCAATCAGCCCCAGCATTTT.

The sample holds many counts of this clonotype. This chain connects TRBV24-1 to TRBJ2-1; 8 nucleotides match TRBD2. Trimming cost V 9 bases and J 0 bases; bases outside gene matches: 9. This CDR3 is 16 amino acids long. Germline-derived CDR1 and CDR2 are KGHDR and SFDVKD. The CDR3 sequence is CATGTERGSSYNEQFF. CDR3 coding DNA: TGTGCCACCGGGACGGAGCGGGGGTCCTCCTACAATGAGCAGTTCTTC.

The gene calls are TRBV3-1 and TRBJ1-2; TRBD1 agrees at 12 bases. The trim removed 5 bases at V and 8 bases at J, leaving 3 bases unmatched. The CDR3 spans 13 residues. Germline V gives CDR1 LGHDT, CDR2 YNNKEL (reference sequence). CDR3 sequence reads: CASSGDRGPGYTF. In DNA form, the CDR3 reads TGTGCCAGCAGCGGGGACAGGGGGCCGGGCTACACCTTC.

V usage is TRBV5-1 and J usage is TRBJ1-1; tentative D call: TRBD1 (6 bases). Between the trimmed V and J ends, which lost 0 bases and 4 bases, there was a span of 13 bases. CDR1 and CDR2 (germline): SGHRS, YFSETQ. The CDR3 sequence is 15 residues long. The CDR3 reads CASSLAMRGGTEAFF. Here the CDR3 DNA reads TGCGCCAGCAGCTTGGCTATGAGGGGGGGCACTGAAGCTTTCTTT.

This clonotype has just a few counts. V usage is TRBV12-3 or TRBV12-4 and J usage is TRBJ1-2; D is perhaps TRBD1 (5 bases). The V end was cut by 1 base, the J end by 6 bases, with 9 bases between. The CDR3 is made up of 13 amino acids. The DNA for the CDR3 is TGTGCCAGCAGTTTAGACAGGATAAATGGCTACACCTTC. Encoded protein: CASSLDRINGYTF.

This clonotype was counted at least ten times. A junction boundary mismatches the germline segment, possibly from a read error. This chain joins TRBV5-1 and TRBJ2-1, with D hard to call. The V gene's germline CDR1 is SGHRS and CDR2 YFSETQ. The CDR3 spans 13 residues. The CDR3 region is CASSAQDGGLTSF. CDR3 DNA sequence: TGCGCCAGCAGCGCGCAGGACGGCGGCCTCACGTCCTTC.